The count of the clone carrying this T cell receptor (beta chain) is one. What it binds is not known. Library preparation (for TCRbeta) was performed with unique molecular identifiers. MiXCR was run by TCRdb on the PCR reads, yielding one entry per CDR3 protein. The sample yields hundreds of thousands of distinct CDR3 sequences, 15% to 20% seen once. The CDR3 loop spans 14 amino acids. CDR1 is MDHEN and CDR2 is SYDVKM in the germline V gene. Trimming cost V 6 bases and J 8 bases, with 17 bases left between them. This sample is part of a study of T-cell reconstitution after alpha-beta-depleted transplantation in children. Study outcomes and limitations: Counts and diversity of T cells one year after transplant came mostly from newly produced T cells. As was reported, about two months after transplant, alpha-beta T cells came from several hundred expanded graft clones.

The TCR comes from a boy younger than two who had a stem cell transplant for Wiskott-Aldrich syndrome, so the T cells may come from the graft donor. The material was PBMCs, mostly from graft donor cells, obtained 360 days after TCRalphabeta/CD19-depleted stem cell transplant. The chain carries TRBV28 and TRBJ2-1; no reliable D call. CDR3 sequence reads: CASSPQWNGDEQFF. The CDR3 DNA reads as TGTGCCAGCAGCCCACAGTGGAATGGCGATGAGCAGTTCTTC.